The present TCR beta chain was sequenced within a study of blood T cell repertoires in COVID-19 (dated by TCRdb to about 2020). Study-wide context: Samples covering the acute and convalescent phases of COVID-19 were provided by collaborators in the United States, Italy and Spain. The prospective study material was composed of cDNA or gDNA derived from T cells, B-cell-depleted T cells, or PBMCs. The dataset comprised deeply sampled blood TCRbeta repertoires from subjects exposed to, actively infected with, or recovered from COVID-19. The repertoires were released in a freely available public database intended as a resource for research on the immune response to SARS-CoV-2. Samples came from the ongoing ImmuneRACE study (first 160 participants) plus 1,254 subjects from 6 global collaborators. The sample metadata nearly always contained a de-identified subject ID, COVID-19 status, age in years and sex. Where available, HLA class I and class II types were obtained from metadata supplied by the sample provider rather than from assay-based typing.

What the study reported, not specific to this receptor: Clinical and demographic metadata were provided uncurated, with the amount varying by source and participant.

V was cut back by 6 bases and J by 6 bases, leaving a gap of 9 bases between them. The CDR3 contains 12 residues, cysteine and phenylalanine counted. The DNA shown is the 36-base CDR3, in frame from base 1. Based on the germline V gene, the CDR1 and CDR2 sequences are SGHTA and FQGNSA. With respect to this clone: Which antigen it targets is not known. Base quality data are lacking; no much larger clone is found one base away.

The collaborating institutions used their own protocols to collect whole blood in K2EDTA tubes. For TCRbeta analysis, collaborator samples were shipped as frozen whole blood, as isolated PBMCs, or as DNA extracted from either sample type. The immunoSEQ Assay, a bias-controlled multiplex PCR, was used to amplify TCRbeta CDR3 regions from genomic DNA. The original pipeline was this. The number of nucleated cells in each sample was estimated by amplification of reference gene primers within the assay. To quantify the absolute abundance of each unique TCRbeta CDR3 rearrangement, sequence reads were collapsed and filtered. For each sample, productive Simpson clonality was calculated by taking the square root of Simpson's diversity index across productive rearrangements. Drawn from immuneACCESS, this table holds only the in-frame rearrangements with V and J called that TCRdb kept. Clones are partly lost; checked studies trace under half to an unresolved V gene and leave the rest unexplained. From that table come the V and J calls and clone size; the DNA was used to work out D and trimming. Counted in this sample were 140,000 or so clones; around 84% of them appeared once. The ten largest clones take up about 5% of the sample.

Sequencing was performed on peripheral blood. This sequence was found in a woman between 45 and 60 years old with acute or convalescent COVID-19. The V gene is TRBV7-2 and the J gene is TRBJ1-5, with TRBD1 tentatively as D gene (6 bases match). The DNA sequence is TGTGCCAGCAGACAAGGGGGTCAGCCCCAGCATTTT. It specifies CASRQGGQPQHF. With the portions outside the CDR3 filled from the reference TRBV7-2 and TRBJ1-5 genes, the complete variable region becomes GAGVSQSPSNKVTEKGKDVELRCDPISGHTALYWYRQSLGQGLEFLIYFQGNSAPDKSGLPSDRFSAERTGGSVSTLTIQRTQQEDSAVYLCASRQGGQPQHFGDGTRLSIL.